Following are 25 T cell receptor beta chains from one sample sequenced in a study of blood T cells in healthy people across ages. It was with a sample-barcoded 5' primer and a J-beta primer mix that a second PCR of roughly 7 to 12 cycles was run. TCRdb re-analysed the 5' RACE reads in MiXCR, keeping a single row per CDR3 protein. The profile shows 800,000 to 1,300,000 distinct CDR3 sequences, under 30% of them singletons. The data also belong to a second study, concerning T cells of mothers and their children.

The specimen sequenced was blood. All receptors come from a girl aged 2-10 years in good health.

This clonotype was observed a handful of times. This chain joins TRBV6-1 and TRBJ2-1; a possible D gene is TRBD1 (6 bases). The length of the CDR3 is 15 residues. The ends were cut back, 1 base at V and 8 bases at J, with 15 bases in the middle. Per the germline V gene, CDR1 is MNHNS and CDR2 is SASEGT. Here the CDR3 DNA reads TGTGCCAGCAGTGAAGGAGTACAGGGTTCCCATGAGCAGTTCTTC. It is translated as CASSEGVQGSHEQFF.

This chain joins TRBV18 and TRBJ1-1; no clear D. The CDR3 extends over 14 amino acids. Trimming took off 2 bases at V and 8 bases at J, with 15 bases between the two ends. Looked up from germline, CDR1 is KGHSH and CDR2 is LQKENI. The CDR3 region has the DNA TGTGCCAGCTCACCAGGGGTAGTCTCGGTCGAAGCTTTCTTT. It encodes CASSPGVVSVEAFF.

This rearrangement joins TRBV6-2 or TRBV6-3 to TRBJ1-1, with D unclear. This CDR3 contains 14 residues. Trimming removed 5 bases at V and 1 base at J, with 11 bases between. Germline assignment: CDR1 MNHEY and CDR2 SVGEGT. CDR3 protein: CASSLLTSNTEAFF. CDR3 DNA: TGTGCCAGCAGTCTACTGACTTCGAACACTGAAGCTTTCTTT.

The chain has TRBV4-3 and TRBJ2-3; maybe TRBD2 (5 bases). Per germline, CDR1 LGHNA and CDR2 YSLEER. V lost 0 bases and J lost 3, with 13 bases in between. This CDR3 contains 16 residues. The CDR3 nucleotides are TGCGCCAGCAGCCAAGACCGGGGTCTGGGGACAGATACGCAGTATTTT. This encodes CASSQDRGLGTDTQYF.

The rearrangement links TRBV6-2 or TRBV6-3 to TRBJ2-7; unclear D gene. Germline values: CDR1 MNHEY, CDR2 SVGEGT. This CDR3 has 13 residues. V was clipped by 8 bases and J by 1 base, with 12 bases between them. The CDR3 loop reads CASLSPRSYEQYF. DNA for the CDR3: TGTGCCAGCCTATCCCCCCGTTCCTACGAGCAGTACTTC.

This clonotype was detected once. Since the CDR3 does not end with the conserved phenylalanine or tryptophan, this likely comes from a read error. The V and J genes are TRBV28 and TRBJ2-3, with D tentatively TRBD1 (6 bases). V lost 6 bases, J lost 4 bases, and 11 bases lay in between. CDR3 length: 13 amino acids. CDR1 is MDHEN and CDR2 is SYDVKM in the germline V gene. The CDR3 bases are TGTGCCAGCAGCCCAGGGGCAGCAGATACGCAGTATTTA. It codes for CASSPGAADTQYL.

The V call is TRBV29-1, the J call TRBJ2-3; 7 bases match TRBD1. Germline trimming cut 2 bases from V and 5 bases from J; bases unmatched to any gene: 4. This CDR3 is built from 13 residues. Germline V gene sequence: CDR1 SQVTM, CDR2 ANQGSEA. CDR3 residues: CSVEKGAEDTQYF. CDR3 DNA: TGCAGCGTTGAAAAGGGGGCGGAAGATACGCAGTATTTT.

As to this clonotype: A junction end diverges from the germline sequence, so it may reflect a read error. V is TRBV5-1 and J is TRBJ2-5; D is ambiguous. TRBJ2-1 explains the end of the DNA better; the J call may be wrong. The CDR3 extends over 14 amino acids. Germline assignment: CDR1 SGHRS and CDR2 YFSETQ. The CDR3 region is CASSLETVANQQFF. In nucleotides, the CDR3 is TGCGCCAGCAGCTTGGAGACTGTCGCCAATCAGCAGTTCTTC.

This clonotype was found once. The chain joins TRBV12-3 or TRBV12-4 to TRBJ2-7, with D perhaps TRBD1 or TRBD2 (5 bases each). Trimming pared 8 bases from V and 3 bases from J, leaving 14 bases between. The CDR3 runs 13 residues. The CDR3 nucleotides are TGTGCCAGCCAGTGGGACCTAAACTACGAGCAGTACTTC. This codes for CASQWDLNYEQYF.

This clonotype was seen a few times. The rearrangement uses TRBV12-3 or TRBV12-4 and TRBJ2-5, with D perhaps matching TRBD1 or TRBD2 (5 bases each). V was clipped by 7 bases and J by 1 base, with 13 bases between them. This CDR3 region has 14 residues. The CDR3, as DNA: TGTGCCAGCACGAAAAGGGACCTCCAAGAGACCCAGTACTTC. This codes for CASTKRDLQETQYF.

Comments on this clonotype: The junction departs from the called germline gene at one end, perhaps through a read error. The J gene is TRBJ1-4, the V gene TRBV5-8, with 9 bases aligning to TRBD1. The germline CDR1 and CDR2 sequences are SGHTS and YDEGEE. The CDR3 is 16 amino acids. The DNA for the CDR3 is TGTGCCAGCAGCTTGGCCGGCGGGACAGGGTCTGAAGAACTGTTTTTT. It is translated as CASSLAGGTGSEELFF.

The chain joins TRBV6-5 to TRBJ2-7, with D perhaps TRBD1 (6 bases). CDR1 MNHEY and CDR2 SVGAGI come from the germline V gene. The CDR3 has 15 residues. V lost 7 bases and J 2 bases, leaving 18 bases between the germline ends. CDR3 DNA: TGTGCCAGCACTTTAATAGGGCAGGGGACCTACGAGCAGTACTTC. It translates to CASTLIGQGTYEQYF.

This clonotype showed up just a few times. Given the absence of the conserved phenylalanine or tryptophan at the CDR3 end, a read error is likely. V gene TRBV4-3 combines with J gene TRBJ2-3; TRBD2 aligns across 11 bases. After removal of 4 bases from V and 4 bases from J, the junction contained 7 bases not matched to a gene. The CDR3 length is 16 residues. Germline assignment: CDR1 LGHNA and CDR2 YSLEER. CDR3 coding DNA: TGCGCCAGCAGCCGCATTTTTAGCGGGGGGGCAGATACGCAGTATTCT. The encoded protein is CASSRIFSGGADTQYS.

This clonotype was detected once. Compared with germline, one end of the junction differs, possibly owing to a read error. This sequence joins TRBV7-9 and TRBJ1-2; D may be TRBD1 (6 bases). The CDR3 is 15 residues long. Germline loops: CDR1 SEHNR, CDR2 FQNEAQ (reference sequence). The CDR3 reads CASSLAGGQNYGHTF. The DNA for the CDR3 is TGTGCCAGCAGCTTAGCAGGGGGGCAGAACTATGGCCACACCTTC.

The rearrangement uses TRBV7-9 and TRBJ1-2; 7 bases fit TRBD1. Trimming removed 4 bases from V and 4 bases from J; junction bases left unmatched: 12. CDR3 length equals 16 residues. Germline V gives CDR1 SEHNR, CDR2 FQNEAQ (reference sequence). In DNA form, the CDR3 reads TGTGCCAGCAGCTCCGGTTTAACAGGGGCGACCTATGGCTACACCTTC. This sequence encodes CASSSGLTGATYGYTF.

In its sample, this clonotype was seen many times. The chain is built from TRBV29-1 and TRBJ2-4; tentatively, D is TRBD1 (6 bases). This CDR3 has 16 residues. Germline V lookup: CDR1 SQVTM, CDR2 ANQGSEA. V was trimmed by 4 bases and J by 2 bases, leaving 18 bases between them. The CDR3 spells CSVAGAVGLSKNIQYF. Here the CDR3 DNA reads TGCAGCGTTGCAGGGGCCGTAGGTTTATCCAAAAACATTCAGTACTTC.

The chain is built from TRBV29-1 and TRBJ2-1, with D perhaps assigned TRBD1 or TRBD2 (5 bases each). With 3 bases removed from V and 5 bases from J, the gap between germline ends came to 8 bases. The CDR3 sequence is 12 residues long. Per the germline V gene, CDR1 is SQVTM and CDR2 is ANQGSEA. CDR3 residues: CSVEGDHNEQFF. CDR3 nucleotide sequence: TGCAGCGTTGAGGGGGATCACAATGAGCAGTTCTTC.

J is TRBJ2-5 and V is TRBV7-2; 11 nucleotides align to TRBD2. The better agreement between TRBJ2-1 and the DNA end casts doubt on the J call. The CDR3 is made up of 16 amino acids. CDR1 and CDR2 from the germline V gene are SGHTA and FQGNSA. The DNA for the CDR3 is TGTGCCAGCAGCCGTAGGCCACTAGCGGGAGAAGGTGAGCAGTTCTTC. Protein: CASSRRPLAGEGEQFF.

The chain carries TRBV2 and TRBJ2-3; D is uncertain. Trimming took 3 bases from V and 3 from J, leaving 13 bases between them. Germline CDR1 is SNHLY and CDR2 is FYNNEI. The CDR3 spans 15 residues. CDR3 sequence reads: CASSDGLGWTDTQYF. As DNA, the CDR3 is TGTGCCAGCAGTGATGGTCTGGGTTGGACAGATACGCAGTATTTT.

The chain has TRBV20-1 and TRBJ1-1; 10 nucleotides agree with TRBD1. With V trimmed by 6 bases and J by 0 bases, 13 bases remained unmatched. The CDR3 sequence is 17 residues long. The germline gives CDR1 DFQATT, CDR2 SNEGSKA (reference sequence). The CDR3 DNA reads TGCAGTGCAGACCCCGGGACAGGGGTCGCGTTGAACACTGAAGCTTTCTTT. Translation: CSADPGTGVALNTEAFF.

CDR3 sequence (DNA): TGTGCCAGCAGCCTGGGAATAGCAGTGGGGGATACGCAGTATTTT. Translating gives CASSLGIAVGDTQYF. The rearrangement joins TRBV7-9 to TRBJ2-3; D not resolved. Looked up from germline, CDR1 is SEHNR and CDR2 is FQNEAQ (reference sequence). The CDR3 sequence is 15 residues long. V shed 5 bases and J shed 6 bases, with 18 bases lying between them. The full variable domain, with the rest looked up from reference TRBV7-9 and TRBJ2-3, is DTGVSQNPRHKITKRGQNVTFRCDPISEHNRLYWYRQTLGQGPEFLTYFQNEAQLEKSRLLSDRFSAERPKGSFSTLEIQRTEQGDSAMYLCASSLGIAVGDTQYFGPGTRLTVL.

This clonotype was counted only a few times. This chain links TRBV12-3 or TRBV12-4 with TRBJ2-1, with 7 positions matching TRBD2. This CDR3 has 15 residues. Trimming took 6 bases from V and 5 from J; bases not matched to a gene: 10. The CDR3 here is CASSPSGAVDNEQFF. The CDR3 bases are TGTGCCAGCAGCCCCAGCGGGGCTGTCGACAATGAGCAGTTCTTC.

The genes are TRBV15 and TRBJ2-1, with a weak D call TRBD1 (5 bases). Germline CDR1 reads LNHNV; CDR2 reads YYDKDF (reference sequence). V lost 0 bases and J lost 7, with 19 bases in between. The CDR3 extends over 17 amino acids. Written as DNA, the CDR3 is TGTGCCACCAGCAGAGATACACGGCAGGGTACATGGAATGAGCAGTTCTTC. This sequence encodes CATSRDTRQGTWNEQFF.

This clonotype has more than one count but fewer than ten. Relative to the germline gene, one junction end is altered; a read error may explain this. The chain recombines TRBV28 with TRBJ1-1, with a weak D call TRBD1 (6 bases). The CDR3 consists of 12 residues. Germline V gene sequence: CDR1 MDHEN, CDR2 SYDVKM. CDR3 region: CASSLWGAQKVF. In nucleotides, the CDR3 is TGTGCCAGCAGTTTATGGGGGGCGCAGAAGGTCTTT.

This clonotype showed up just a few times. This chain connects TRBV9 to TRBJ2-1, with TRBD1 matching over 9 bases. There are 17 residues in the CDR3. The V segment lost 0 bases and the J segment 7 bases; nucleotides outside the gene matches: 11. Germline CDR1 is SGDLS and CDR2 is YYNGEE. CDR3 loop: CASSVGDYRGPTNEQFF. CDR3 in DNA: TGTGCCAGCAGCGTAGGCGATTACAGGGGGCCTACAAATGAGCAGTTCTTC.